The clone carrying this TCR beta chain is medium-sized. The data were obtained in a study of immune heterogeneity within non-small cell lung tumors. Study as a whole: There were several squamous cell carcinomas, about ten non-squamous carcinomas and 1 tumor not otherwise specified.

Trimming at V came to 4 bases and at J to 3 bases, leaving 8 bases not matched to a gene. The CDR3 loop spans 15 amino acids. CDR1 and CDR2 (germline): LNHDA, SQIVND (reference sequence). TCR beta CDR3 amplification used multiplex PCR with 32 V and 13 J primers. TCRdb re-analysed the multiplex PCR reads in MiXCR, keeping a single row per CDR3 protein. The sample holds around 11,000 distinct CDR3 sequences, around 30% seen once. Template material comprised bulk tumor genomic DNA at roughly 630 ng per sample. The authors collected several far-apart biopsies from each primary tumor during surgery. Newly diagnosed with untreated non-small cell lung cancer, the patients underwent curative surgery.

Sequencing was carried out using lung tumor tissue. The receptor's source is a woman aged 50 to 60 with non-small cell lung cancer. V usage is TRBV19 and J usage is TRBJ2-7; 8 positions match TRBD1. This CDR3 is CASSTGSGGNYEQYF. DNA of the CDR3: TGTGCCAGTAGTACCGGGTCAGGGGGCAACTACGAGCAGTACTTC.